Listed here are 30 T cell receptor beta chains from one sample, sequenced in a study of T cell responses to AZD1222 COVID-19 vaccine. Clones were sequenced by immunoSEQ multiplex PCR, and TCRdb holds only the in-frame ones, with some missing. The sample records some 78,000 clones, roughly 85% being singletons. The sequences come from peripheral blood, collected 28 days after the second AZD1222 dose. All receptors come from an adult who received the AZD1222 COVID-19 vaccine.

The chain employs TRBV28 and TRBJ1-2; no definite D call. Germline CDR1 is MDHEN and CDR2 is SYDVKM. V lost 5 bases to trimming and J lost 2 bases, with 12 bases between them. The CDR3 length is 14 residues. CDR3 bases: TGTGCCAGCAGTCCCCTAGGACGGAACTATGGCTACACCTTC. Protein product: CASSPLGRNYGYTF.

This clone was seen a single time. The chain carries TRBV19 and TRBJ2-5, with a tentative D call TRBD2 (5 bases). CDR1 is LNHDA, CDR2 SQIVND, per germline (reference sequence). This CDR3 comprises 15 residues. Deletions cut 5 bases from V and 4 bases from J, with 17 bases between. The CDR3 region is CASSSFGATIETQYF. CDR3 nucleotide sequence: TGTGCCAGTAGTTCCTTTGGAGCGACTATAGAGACCCAGTACTTC.

This rearrangement joins TRBV19 to TRBJ2-1, with 8 bases fitting TRBD1. V was pared by 3 bases and J by 3 bases, with 1 base of the junction left unmatched. CDR1 is LNHDA and CDR2 is SQIVND in the germline V gene (reference sequence). The CDR3 contains 14 residues. CDR3 bases: TGTGCCAGTAGTATGGACAGGGTCTACAATGAGCAGTTCTTC. Translating gives CASSMDRVYNEQFF.

This sequence joins TRBV6-6 and TRBJ1-5; 9 bases map to TRBD1. The CDR3 loop spans 15 amino acids. The trim removed 5 bases at V and 2 bases at J, leaving 4 bases unmatched. Germline V gene sequence: CDR1 MNHNY, CDR2 SVGAGI (reference sequence). The CDR3 protein is CASSRDRGGNQPQHF. DNA of the CDR3: TGTGCCAGCAGTCGAGACAGGGGGGGCAATCAGCCCCAGCATTTT.

V usage is TRBV5-1 and J usage is TRBJ2-7; TRBD2 matches 8 bases. The V gene's germline CDR1 is SGHRS and CDR2 YFSETQ. Germline trimming cut 3 bases from V and 5 bases from J; bases unmatched to any gene: 7. This CDR3 comprises 14 residues. CDR3 protein: CASSSAGGFNEQYF. As DNA, the CDR3 is TGCGCCAGCAGCTCCGCGGGAGGTTTTAACGAGCAGTACTTC.

J is TRBJ1-6 and V is TRBV28; D might be TRBD1 (5 bases). Trimming removed 7 bases from V and 0 bases from J, with 19 bases in between. CDR3 length: 18 amino acids. The V gene's germline CDR1 is MDHEN and CDR2 SYDVKM. The CDR3 nucleotides are TGTGCCAGCACCGAACGGGGACGGGGAAGCTCCTATAATTCACCCCTCCACTTT. Encoded protein: CASTERGRGSSYNSPLHF. The full variable domain, completed using reference TRBV28 and TRBJ1-6, is DVKVTQSSRYLVKRTGEKVFLECVQDMDHENMFWYRQDPGLGLRLIYFSYDVKMKEKGDIPEGYSVSREKKERFSLILESASTNQTSMYLCASTERGRGSSYNSPLHFGNGTRLTVT.

The V and J genes are TRBV5-1 and TRBJ1-6; D gene unclear. V shed 4 bases and J shed 10 bases, with 21 bases lying between them. This CDR3 spans 16 amino acids. Germline V gene data show CDR1 as SGHRS and CDR2 as YFSETQ. The CDR3 DNA sequence: TGCGCCAGCAGCCCCGTGCCGGATGCCTCGGGCTCACCCCTCCACTTT. This sequence encodes CASSPVPDASGSPLHF.

The chain couples TRBV3-1 (or the pseudogene TRBV3-2) to TRBJ2-7, with a weak D call TRBD2 (5 bases). Germline loops: CDR1 LGHDT, CDR2 YNNKEL (reference sequence). This CDR3 spans 13 amino acids. The V end lost 1 base, the J end lost 4 bases, and 8 bases lay between the germline ends. CDR3: CASSQAGTYEQYF. CDR3 nucleotides: TGTGCCAGCAGCCAAGCGGGAACGTACGAGCAGTACTTC.

The chain has TRBV19 and TRBJ2-7; D remains ambiguous. Trimming removed 5 bases at V and 3 bases at J, with 14 bases between. Germline V lookup: CDR1 LNHDA, CDR2 SQIVND (reference sequence). There are 14 residues in the CDR3. CDR3 sequence reads: CASSLRLGHYEQYF. CDR3 bases: TGTGCCAGTAGTCTCCGACTGGGTCACTACGAGCAGTACTTC. Full variable domain (remainder filled in from reference TRBV19 and TRBJ2-7): DGGITQSPKYLFRKEGQNVTLSCEQNLNHDAMYWYRQDPGQGLRLIYYSQIVNDFQKGDIAEGYSVSREKKESFPLTVTSAQKNPTAFYLCASSLRLGHYEQYFGPGTRLTVT.

The chain has TRBV28 and TRBJ1-1; no clear D. Germline V CDR1 and CDR2: MDHEN, SYDVKM. The V and J ends lost 8 bases and 7 bases respectively, with 14 bases between them. CDR3 length equals 12 residues. CDR3 coding DNA: TGTGCCAGCGGGCTGAGGGTGCATGAAGCTTTCTTT. This translates into CASGLRVHEAFF.

This chain joins TRBV6-5 and TRBJ2-3; no firm D call. Trimming pared 5 bases from V and 4 bases from J, leaving 7 bases between. The length of the CDR3 is 12 residues. Per germline, CDR1 MNHEY and CDR2 SVGAGI. In DNA form, the CDR3 reads TGTGCCAGCAGTCCCCGCTCAGATACGCAGTATTTT. Translation: CASSPRSDTQYF.

The chain combines TRBV18 with TRBJ2-1; 7 bases fit TRBD1. The CDR3 runs to 14 residues. Germline assignment: CDR1 KGHSH and CDR2 LQKENI. V lost 4 bases, J lost 8 bases, and 8 bases stayed unmatched. CDR3 DNA sequence: TGTGCCAGCTCACAAGGGGGCGGTGGGGATGAGCAGTTCTTC. Amino acids: CASSQGGGGDEQFF. Supplemented by reference TRBV18 and TRBJ2-1, the full variable domain reads NAGVMQNPRHLVRRRGQEARLRCSPMKGHSHVYWYRQLPEEGLKFMVYLQKENIIDESGMPKERFSAEFPKEGPSILRIQQVVRGDSAAYFCASSQGGGGDEQFFGPGTRLTVL.

The rearrangement uses TRBV30 and TRBJ1-3; the D is unclear. V was cut by 0 bases and J by 1 base, with 1 base left in between. This CDR3 region has 12 residues. The germline CDR1 and CDR2 sequences are GTSNPN and SVGIG (reference sequence). For the CDR3, the DNA is TGTGCCTGGAGTGTATCTGGAAACACCATATATTTT. Amino acids: CAWSVSGNTIYF. Full variable domain (outside the CDR3, taken from reference TRBV30 and TRBJ1-3): SQTIHQWPATLVQPVGSPLSLECTVEGTSNPNLYWYRQAAGRGLQLLFYSVGIGQISSEVPQNLSASRPQDRQFILSSKKLLLSDSGFYLCAWSVSGNTIYFGEGSWLTVV.

This clone appeared a single time. This chain connects TRBV28 to TRBJ1-1; no definite D call. V was pared by 8 bases and J by 2 bases, with 9 bases between. This CDR3 contains 12 residues. From germline, CDR1 is MDHEN and CDR2 SYDVKM. The CDR3 DNA sequence: TGTGCCAGCGCTATATCAAACACTGAAGCTTTCTTT. Its translation is CASAISNTEAFF.

CDR3 nucleotide sequence: TGCGCCAGCAGCCGGCAGGCGGACTCCGGCGAGCAGTACTTC. This gives the protein CASSRQADSGEQYF. The rearrangement joins TRBV4-1 to TRBJ2-7; tentatively, D is TRBD2 (5 bases). V was cut by 4 bases and J by 6 bases, with 16 bases left in between. The CDR3 consists of 14 residues. Per germline, CDR1 MGHRA and CDR2 YSYEKL.

Points on this clone: A junction end diverges from the germline sequence, so it may reflect a read error. The CDR3 coding sequence is TGTGCCAGCAGCCCCCTAGGAATCTACAGTGAGCAGTTCTTC. It is translated as CASSPLGIYSEQFF. The chain uses TRBV7-2 and TRBJ2-1; D unresolved. This CDR3 spans 14 amino acids. CDR1 is SGHTA and CDR2 is FQGNSA in the germline V gene.

The chain employs TRBV5-8 and TRBJ1-1; D is perhaps TRBD1 (5 bases). Germline lookup yields CDR1 SGHTS and CDR2 YDEGEE. The CDR3 totals 15 residues. Trimming stripped 1 base from V and 1 base from J, with 11 bases between. The CDR3 DNA reads as TGTGCCAGCAGCTTGCGGCAGGGCCGGAACACTGAAGCTTTCTTT. It codes for CASSLRQGRNTEAFF.

This chain uses TRBV5-1 with TRBJ1-1; D might be TRBD1 (5 bases). The length of the CDR3 is 13 residues. V gave up 6 bases and J gave up 3 bases, with 12 bases separating them. CDR1 and CDR2 from the germline V gene are SGHRS and YFSETQ. CDR3 in DNA: TGCGCCAGCACCTGGGGGAGGGACACTGAAGCTTTCTTT. Translation gives CASTWGRDTEAFF.

This chain joins TRBV5-1 and TRBJ2-5, with 9 bases matching TRBD2. There are 15 residues in the CDR3. Per germline, CDR1 SGHRS and CDR2 YFSETQ. The V and J ends lost 4 bases and 5 bases, in that order; junction bases with no gene match: 9. The CDR3 region has the DNA TGCGCCAGCAGCAGCGGTAGTGCGGGAGGGGAGACCCAGTACTTC. Translating gives CASSSGSAGGETQYF.

This clone was recorded at least ten times. The J gene is TRBJ2-2, the V gene TRBV5-1, with 13 nucleotides matching TRBD2. CDR3 length: 15 residues. CDR1 is SGHRS, CDR2 YFSETQ, per germline. Unmatched junction bases numbered 0, after V lost 3 bases and J lost 4 bases. CDR3 bases: TGCGCCAGCAGCTGGACTAGCGGGGGCACCGGGGAGCTGTTTTTT. Translating gives CASSWTSGGTGELFF.

The V gene is TRBV24-1, the J gene TRBJ2-2, with 9 nucleotides matching TRBD1. The CDR3 covers 16 residues. Germline assignment: CDR1 KGHDR and CDR2 SFDVKD. Losses at the gene ends were 4 bases for V and 7 bases for J; bases not matched to a gene: 9. The CDR3 loop is CATSDPGQGYDGELFF. For the CDR3, the DNA is TGTGCCACCAGTGACCCGGGACAGGGCTACGACGGGGAGCTGTTTTTT.

The chain links TRBV7-8 to TRBJ2-5; D is tentatively TRBD1 or TRBD2 (7 bases each). The CDR3 runs 14 residues. Germline V gene data show CDR1 as SGHVS and CDR2 as FQNEAQ. The V end was cut by 3 bases, the J end by 4 bases, with 12 bases between. The CDR3 protein is CASSLTGRGETQYF. CDR3 nucleotide sequence: TGTGCCAGCAGCTTGACAGGGAGGGGAGAGACCCAGTACTTC. Drawing the rest from reference TRBV7-8 and TRBJ2-5, the complete variable domain is GAGVSQSPRYKVAKRGQDVALRCDPISGHVSLFWYQQALGQGPEFLTYFQNEAQLDKSGLPSDRFFAERPEGSVSTLKIQRTQQEDSAVYLCASSLTGRGETQYFGPGTRLLVL.

This chain uses TRBV28 with TRBJ1-1; D is undetermined. CDR3 length: 15 residues. The germline V gene has CDR1 MDHEN and CDR2 SYDVKM. V was shortened by 7 bases and J by 0 bases, with 15 bases between the two germline ends. The DNA for the CDR3 is TGTGCCAGCATTACTAGGGAGGGAATGAACACTGAAGCTTTCTTT. Translated, it gives CASITREGMNTEAFF. Drawing the rest from reference TRBV28 and TRBJ1-1, the complete variable domain is DVKVTQSSRYLVKRTGEKVFLECVQDMDHENMFWYRQDPGLGLRLIYFSYDVKMKEKGDIPEGYSVSREKKERFSLILESASTNQTSMYLCASITREGMNTEAFFGQGTRLTVV.

J is TRBJ1-2 and V is TRBV10-3; TRBD1 might be the D (5 bases). The germline gives CDR1 ENHRY, CDR2 SYGVKD. Between the trimmed V and J ends, which lost 3 bases and 0 bases, there was a span of 11 bases. CDR3 length: 15 amino acids. The CDR3 region has the DNA TGTGCCATCAGTGAACCCGGGACGGCTAACTATGGCTACACCTTC. It codes for CAISEPGTANYGYTF.

The genes are TRBV5-1 and TRBJ2-1, with D possibly being TRBD1 (5 bases). The CDR3 length is 15 residues. Germline CDR1 SGHRS, CDR2 YFSETQ. The ends were cut back, 4 bases at V and 1 base at J, with 12 bases in the middle. The CDR3 here is CASSQGGESYNEQFF. Written as DNA, the CDR3 is TGCGCCAGCAGCCAGGGTGGGGAATCCTACAATGAGCAGTTCTTC.

The rearrangement links TRBV5-4 to TRBJ1-4, with D maybe TRBD1 (5 bases). Per the germline V gene, CDR1 is SGHNT and CDR2 is YYREEE (reference sequence). V lost 4 bases, J lost 8 bases, and 18 bases lay in between. The CDR3 loop spans 15 amino acids. The DNA of the CDR3 is TGTGCCAGCAGCCCAGGGACCTCCCTGAGCGAAAAACTGTTTTTT. This sequence encodes CASSPGTSLSEKLFF.

The CDR3 DNA is TGTGCCAGCAGTTACAGTAACTATGGCTACACCTTC. Its translation: CASSYSNYGYTF. The gene calls are TRBV12-3 or TRBV12-4 and TRBJ1-2, with D unresolved. The CDR3 has 12 residues. Trimming pared 4 bases from V and 1 base from J, leaving 4 bases between.

The chain has TRBV12-3 or TRBV12-4 and TRBJ2-7, with a weak D call TRBD1 (5 bases). There are 13 residues in the CDR3. V was cut by 3 bases and J by 3 bases, with 9 bases left in between. CDR3 in amino acids: CASSFNRRYEQYF. The CDR3 DNA reads as TGTGCCAGCAGTTTTAACAGGCGCTACGAGCAGTACTTC.

The chain is built from TRBV27 and TRBJ1-1; no definite D call. Per the germline V gene, CDR1 is MNHEY and CDR2 is SMNVEV (reference sequence). The germline V and J ends were trimmed by 2 bases and 1 base, with 8 bases remaining between them. The CDR3 is 14 residues long. In DNA form, the CDR3 reads TGTGCCAGCAGTTTAATGCCCTGGAACACTGAAGCTTTCTTT. Protein sequence: CASSLMPWNTEAFF.

The CDR3 bases are TGTGCCAGCAGTTCCCCCAACAGGGGGGGCTACGAGCAGTACTTC. Translation gives CASSSPNRGGYEQYF. The chain is built from TRBV6-2 or TRBV6-3 and TRBJ2-7; possible D gene TRBD1, 8 bases. The CDR3 is made up of 15 amino acids. V was pared by 4 bases and J by 3 bases, with 16 bases between. The germline CDR1 and CDR2 sequences are MNHEY and SVGEGT.